A single sample is the source of the 18 T cell receptor beta chains below, sequenced in a study of Graves' ophthalmopathy and Graves' hyperthyroidism. RNA transcripts yielded amplified TCR beta CDR3 regions. A first-round RT-PCR used HTBI primers, followed by a second-round multiplex PCR. TCRdb fed the multiplex PCR reads into MiXCR, producing one record per CDR3 protein. The table includes approximately 480,000 distinct CDR3 sequences, under 15% detected once. The material sequenced was blood. These receptors were taken from a woman aged 25 to 45 with Graves' ophthalmopathy.

For this clonotype: A read error may produce the germline difference seen at one junction end. The V gene is TRBV11-2, the J gene TRBJ1-1; D unclear. CDR3 length: 16 residues. Germline CDR1 SGHAT, CDR2 FQNNGV. The CDR3: CASSSSLSMGNTEAFF. Here the CDR3 DNA reads TGTGCCAGTAGCTCTAGTCTCAGTATGGGGAACACTGAAGCTTTCTTT.

This clonotype has only a few counts. A read error may be the cause here, since a much bigger clone is one base away. In DNA form, the CDR3 reads TGTGCCAGCAGTCGGACAGTCGTGAACACTGAAGCTTGCTTT. Its translation is CASSRTVVNTEACF. The chain uses TRBV2 and TRBJ1-1; possibly TRBD1 for D (6 bases). CDR3 length equals 14 residues. Germline V lookup: CDR1 SNHLY, CDR2 FYNNEI.

Many counts were recorded for this clonotype. This chain links TRBV5-1 with TRBJ1-1; the D gene is possibly TRBD1 (5 bases). V gave up 5 bases and J gave up 4 bases, with 18 bases separating them. Germline lookup yields CDR1 SGHRS and CDR2 YFSETQ. The CDR3 loop spans 15 amino acids. CDR3 sequence reads: CASRMGGAMGTEAFF. In DNA form, the CDR3 reads TGCGCCAGCAGAATGGGGGGAGCTATGGGCACTGAAGCTTTCTTT.

This clonotype was found many times. The rearrangement links TRBV13 to TRBJ1-3; D gene uncertain. The CDR3 length is 13 residues. The V end lost 4 bases, the J end lost 10 bases, and 14 bases lay between the germline ends. Germline CDR1 PRHDT, CDR2 FYEKMQ (reference sequence). This chain's CDR3 is CASSSGYPATIYF. CDR3 coding DNA: TGTGCCAGCAGCTCTGGATACCCGGCTACCATATATTTT.

This chain connects TRBV12-3 or TRBV12-4 to TRBJ1-5; 10 bases are a match to TRBD1. The ends lost 4 bases at V and 4 bases at J; junction bases unmatched: 10. The CDR3 has 17 amino acids. The CDR3 nucleotides read TGTGCCAGCAGTTCGTCCTCCGCGGGACAGGGGAATCAGCCCCAGCATTTT. Translation gives CASSSSSAGQGNQPQHF.

This clonotype was counted ten times or more. CDR3 nucleotides: TGTGCCAGCAGAAAGTCTGGAAACACCATATATTTT. Its protein product is CASRKSGNTIYF. The chain employs TRBV27 and TRBJ1-3; no clear D. CDR1 is MNHEY, CDR2 SMNVEV, per germline (reference sequence). The V and J ends lost 6 bases and 1 base respectively, with 4 bases between them. The CDR3 has 12 amino acids.

This clonotype was seen more than once but under ten times. The chain has TRBV10-3 and TRBJ2-7; the D is unclear. This CDR3 spans 11 amino acids. The V end was cut by 2 bases, the J end by 3 bases, with 2 bases between. Germline V gives CDR1 ENHRY, CDR2 SYGVKD. The CDR3 loop is CAISELYEQYF. The CDR3 nucleotides are TGTGCCATCAGTGAGCTCTACGAGCAGTACTTC.

This clonotype was recorded many times. The chain links TRBV7-2 to TRBJ2-7; 12 positions match TRBD2. The J segment lost 6 bases and the V segment lost 0 bases, leaving 9 bases of the junction unmatched. This CDR3 has 17 residues. CDR1 is SGHTA and CDR2 is FQGNSA in the germline V gene. CDR3 coding DNA: TGTGCCAGCAGCTTAGCCCCTCCTAGCGGGGGGGCGAGCGAGCAGTACTTC. This encodes CASSLAPPSGGASEQYF.

This clonotype has a count of ten or more. The chain combines TRBV7-3 with TRBJ1-6, with 8 bases matching TRBD1. Germline CDR1 is SGHTA and CDR2 is FQGTGA. V lost 6 bases and J lost 10; bases outside the gene matches: 11. This CDR3 is built from 15 residues. This CDR3 is CASRQYGQGPSPLHF. In nucleotides, the CDR3 is TGTGCCAGCAGGCAATACGGACAGGGTCCCTCACCCCTCCACTTT.

This clonotype showed up many times. The chain has TRBV19 and TRBJ1-1; 7 bases map to TRBD1. The CDR3 is made up of 15 amino acids. Germline CDR1 LNHDA, CDR2 SQIVND (reference sequence). J lost 1 base, V lost 2 bases, and 4 bases had no gene match. The CDR3 DNA is TGTGCCAGTAGTATATGGGACAGCGAGAACACTGAAGCTTTCTTT. It encodes CASSIWDSENTEAFF.

This clonotype was seen ten or more times. The gene calls are TRBV28 and TRBJ1-5, with D possibly matching TRBD1 (6 bases). V gave up 6 bases and J gave up 4 bases, with 16 bases separating them. CDR1 and CDR2 (germline): MDHEN, SYDVKM. CDR3 length: 15 amino acids. The CDR3 is CASSKQGGENQPQHF. DNA of the CDR3: TGTGCCAGCAGCAAACAGGGAGGGGAAAATCAGCCCCAGCATTTT.

There are a few counts of this clonotype. The rearrangement links TRBV12-3 or TRBV12-4 to TRBJ1-1, with D possibly being TRBD1 (5 bases). This CDR3 spans 15 amino acids. V gave up 1 base and J gave up 4 bases, with 13 bases separating them. The CDR3 here is CASSLEFVGGTEAFF. Here the CDR3 DNA reads TGTGCCAGCAGTTTAGAGTTTGTTGGGGGCACTGAAGCTTTCTTT.

There are many counts of this clonotype. This chain joins TRBV12-3 or TRBV12-4 and TRBJ1-5; D not certain. With 3 bases removed from V and 4 bases from J, the gap between germline ends came to 7 bases. The CDR3 runs 13 residues. CDR3 nucleotide sequence: TGTGCCAGCAGTTTGTCACGGAATCAGCCCCAGCATTTT. It codes for CASSLSRNQPQHF.

About this clonotype itself: This may be a read error: a much more frequent sequence differs by one nucleotide. The V gene is TRBV29-1, the J gene TRBJ2-5; perhaps TRBD2 as D (7 bases). The CDR3 is made up of 14 amino acids. CDR1 and CDR2 from the germline V gene are SQVTM and ANQGSEA. The DNA for the CDR3 is TGCAGCGTTGATCGCGGGGGCCGCCAAGAGGCCCAGTACTTC. It codes for CSVDRGGRQEAQYF.

This clonotype was detected many times. V usage is TRBV11-2 and J usage is TRBJ2-7; 8 bases match TRBD2. Germline V gene lookup returns CDR1 SGHAT and CDR2 FQNNGV. The CDR3 is made up of 17 amino acids. The junction had 16 bases not matched to a gene; V was cut back by 5 bases and J by 4 bases. The CDR3 here is CASSRSRREGVVYEQYF. DNA of the CDR3: TGTGCCAGCAGCCGATCGCGTCGGGAGGGAGTTGTGTACGAGCAGTACTTC.

This clonotype showed up many times. V and J are TRBV10-1 and TRBJ2-7; 11 nucleotides match TRBD2. CDR1 and CDR2 (germline): WNHNN, SYGVQD (reference sequence). Germline trimming cut 2 bases from V and 1 base from J; bases unmatched to any gene: 4. The CDR3 runs to 16 residues. The CDR3 sequence is CASSESSGRASYEQYF. In DNA form, the CDR3 reads TGCGCCAGCAGTGAGAGTAGCGGGAGGGCATCCTACGAGCAGTACTTC.

This clonotype came up many times. The rearrangement links TRBV11-2 to TRBJ2-7, with 8 bases identical to TRBD2. Germline-derived CDR1 and CDR2 are SGHAT and FQNNGV. V was clipped by 0 bases and J by 6 bases; unmatched bases: 1. The CDR3 runs 13 residues. CDR3 amino acids: CASSLDREGEQYF. In DNA, the CDR3 is TGTGCCAGCAGCTTAGATCGGGAGGGCGAGCAGTACTTC.

Many counts were recorded for this clonotype. The V gene is TRBV6-1, the J gene TRBJ1-6, with TRBD1 matching over 10 bases. Germline V CDR1 and CDR2: MNHNS, SASEGT. The junction had 6 bases not matched to a gene; V was cut back by 7 bases and J by 9 bases. The CDR3 extends over 14 amino acids. Here the CDR3 reads CASKRRDRGSPLHF. In DNA, the CDR3 is TGTGCCAGCAAACGCCGGGACAGGGGTTCACCCCTCCACTTT.